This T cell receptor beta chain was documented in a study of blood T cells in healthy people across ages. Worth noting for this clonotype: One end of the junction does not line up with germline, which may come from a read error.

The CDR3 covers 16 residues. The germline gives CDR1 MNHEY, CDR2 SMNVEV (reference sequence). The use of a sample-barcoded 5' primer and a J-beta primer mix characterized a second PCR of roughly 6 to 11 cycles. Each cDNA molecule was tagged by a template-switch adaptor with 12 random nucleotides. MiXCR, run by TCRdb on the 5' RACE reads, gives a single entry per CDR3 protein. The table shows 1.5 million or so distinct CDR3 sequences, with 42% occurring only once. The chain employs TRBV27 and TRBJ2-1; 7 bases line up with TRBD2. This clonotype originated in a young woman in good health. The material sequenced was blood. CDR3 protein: CASSSGLGRMYNKQFF. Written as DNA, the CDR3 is TGTGCCAGCAGTTCCGGACTAGGAAGGATGTACAATAAGCAGTTCTTC.